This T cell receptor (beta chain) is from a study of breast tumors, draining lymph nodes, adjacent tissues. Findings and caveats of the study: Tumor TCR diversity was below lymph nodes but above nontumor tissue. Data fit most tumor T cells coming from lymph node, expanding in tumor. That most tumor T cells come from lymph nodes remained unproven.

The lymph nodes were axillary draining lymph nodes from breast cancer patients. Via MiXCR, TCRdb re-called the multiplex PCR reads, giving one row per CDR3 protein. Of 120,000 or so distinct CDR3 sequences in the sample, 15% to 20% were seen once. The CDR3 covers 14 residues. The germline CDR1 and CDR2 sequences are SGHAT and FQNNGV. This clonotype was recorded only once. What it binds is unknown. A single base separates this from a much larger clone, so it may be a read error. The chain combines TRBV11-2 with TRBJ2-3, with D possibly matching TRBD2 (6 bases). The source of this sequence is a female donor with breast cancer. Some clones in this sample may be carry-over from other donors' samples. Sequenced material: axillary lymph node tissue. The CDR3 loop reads CVSFGGISADTQYF. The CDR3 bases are TGTGTCAGCTTCGGGGGAATTTCGGCAGATACGCAGTATTTT.